The present TCR beta chain was sequenced within a study of cytomegalovirus exposure and HLA in healthy donors. Points from the study as a whole: A classifier reportedly called cytomegalovirus status with high sensitivity and specificity. Generally TCR sequences proved uncommon, though certain public TCRs appeared in numerous donors.

Concerning this clone itself: Its antigen is unidentified.

Method: immunoSEQ multiplex PCR; TCRdb's copy keeps in-frame clones and lacks some. The sample lists roughly 260,000 clones; around nine tenths were seen once. V shed 6 bases and J 7 bases; nucleotides not matched to a gene: 9. The CDR3 loop spans 14 amino acids. Germline CDR1 reads MNHNY; CDR2 reads SVGAGI (reference sequence). Sample: PBMCs. The chain joins TRBV6-6 to TRBJ1-5; 7 bases are shared with TRBD1. This receptor was obtained from a man aged 18 to 35 in good health and CMV-seronegative. The chain's CDR3 is CASSRQGNYQPQHF. CDR3 nucleotides: TGTGCCAGCAGCCGACAGGGCAATTACCAGCCCCAGCATTTT.